These T cell receptor beta chains were read from a single sample in a study of cytomegalovirus exposure and HLA in healthy donors. The data were produced by immunoSEQ multiplex PCR, yet TCRdb's version contains in-frame clones alone and is incomplete. The sample lists about 120,000 clones, about 78% occurring once. The sequenced material came from PBMCs. Every receptor here comes from a woman in her 30s in good health and CMV-seropositive. CDR3s include the opening cysteine and the closing phenylalanine or tryptophan. The D gene is left open where the match is weak. Clone size appears in some rows only: once, few, many, or a class for an expanded clone.

d_call	v_call	clone_size	cdr3_aa
.	TRBV7-9	.	CASSTYRVGYTF
.	TRBV7-9	.	CASSLGGISSYEQYF
TRBD2	TRBV18	.	CASLSGSYNEQFF
.	TRBV5-1	.	CASSLMTDRTYEQYF
.	TRBV7-9	.	CASSRRTLNTIYF
TRBD1	TRBV25-1	.	CASSERGTGGKLNYGYTF
TRBD1	TRBV7-9	.	CASSTGQGAAEAFF
.	TRBV30	.	CAWSVGQFNQPQHF
.	TRBV5-1	.	CASSGSFGDTQYF
.	TRBV6-1	.	CASRFSSGANVLTF
TRBD2	TRBV6-1	.	CASSVRTSGAITDTQYF
TRBD1	TRBV30	.	CAWSKQGAHGYTF
TRBD2	TRBV9	.	CASSARETSNEQFF
.	TRBV6-6	once	CASSYSGVGELFF
TRBD2	TRBV10-3	.	CAISEWTSGSRNEQFF
.	TRBV18	.	CASSPGGNNYGYTF
.	TRBV15	.	CATSRGGTVNEKLFF
.	TRBV10-3	.	CAISGDSSYNEQFF
TRBD1	TRBV19	few	CASRPRGRQGIDEKLFF
TRBD1	TRBV6-5	.	CASSQPGTGHYEQYF
TRBD2	TRBV5-8	once	CASSLGSGGADEQFF
.	TRBV27	.	CASSLDRANYGYTF
TRBD2	TRBV29-1	.	CSVAREAGDTQYF
TRBD1	TRBV4-1	.	CASSQGDRGSTPLHF
.	TRBV7-2	.	CASSLKSVNQPQHF
TRBD1	TRBV5-1	.	CASSRDRPTYEQYF
TRBD2	TRBV7-3	.	CASSLNPSLAGGTDTQYF
.	TRBV1	.	CTSSQDQVPGSGELFF
TRBD1	TRBV13	.	CASSFPETGESTEAFF
.	TRBV9	.	CASSVADGTGNSPLHF
TRBD2	TRBV18	.	CASSTGTSRSDTQYF
.	TRBV25-1	.	CASSIVYEQFF
TRBD2	TRBV18	.	CASSPGLTSGSTDTQYF
.	TRBV2	.	CASSDPYSPQHF
.	TRBV30	once	CAWSVGHSLNTGELFF
TRBD1	TRBV5-1	few	CASSFFPGGTEQYF
TRBD1	TRBV2	few	CACKEKGAYEQYF
.	TRBV7-9	.	CASSPTGGPSGYTF
.	TRBV18	.	CASSSGLEEKLFF
.	TRBV30	.	CAWDTNYGYTF